The TCR beta chain described here comes from a study of CD8+ T cells in alopecia areata. The overall study: The study gave treated patients oral tofacitinib at 5 to 10 mg twice daily. Once tofacitinib had been taken for 6 to 18 months, 6 months off drug followed.

Germline V gene lookup returns CDR1 GTSNPN and CDR2 SVGIG (reference sequence). V was clipped by 2 bases and J by 8 bases, with 21 bases between them. The CDR3 contains 15 residues. cDNA prepared by RNA extraction and subsequent reverse transcription served as the template for sequencing. Assay used: immunoSEQ multiplex PCR; TCRdb lists only in-frame clones, some missing. The sample includes roughly 220,000 clones, more than 30% of them seen just once. Treatment here: oral pan-JAK inhibitor, 5-10 mg twice daily. Patients with alopecia areata provided lesional scalp punch biopsies as well as peripheral blood.

This material consisted of CD4+ T cells sorted from blood, taken at approximately week 31, from a patient treated with tofacitinib. This TCR came from a human donor with alopecia areata. The gene calls are TRBV30 and TRBJ1-2; D unclear. The CDR3 loop is CAWSRVDIFPWGYTF. CDR3 bases: TGTGCCTGGAGTAGGGTGGATATTTTTCCGTGGGGCTACACCTTC.